This is a list of T cell receptor beta chains from one sample in a study of Graves' ophthalmopathy and Graves' hyperthyroidism. TCRdb used MiXCR to reprocess the multiplex PCR reads, holding one entry per CDR3 protein. The sample shows some 410,000 distinct CDR3 sequences, roughly 21% of them seen only once. Sequenced: peripheral blood. The source is a young woman with stable Graves' hyperthyroidism. Each CDR3 is given with its conserved first and last residue.

TRBJ2-3,TRBV2,CASSRMGSGGSADTQYF
TRBJ1-1,TRBV12-3/TRBV12-4,CASHYGTGQLEAFF
TRBJ2-7,TRBV2,CASSAERGTYEQYF
TRBJ2-7,TRBV7-2,CASRPRDGAYEQYF
TRBJ2-7,TRBV28,CASSAYRYSYEQYF
TRBJ1-2,TRBV7-9,CASRGQPGGYTF
TRBJ2-7,TRBV12-3/TRBV12-4,CASSTQQGWREQYF
TRBJ1-2,TRBV6-1,CASSRRALDGYTF
TRBJ1-1,TRBV12-3/TRBV12-4,CASSSGITEAFF
TRBJ1-2,TRBV6-5,CASSYYPQNYGYTF
TRBJ1-2,TRBV10-2,CASSETRQDLGYTF
TRBJ1-2,TRBV6-5,CASSYAGTGGYTF
TRBJ1-3,TRBV6-1,CASSRLTGLNGNTIYF
TRBJ1-1,TRBV7-2,CASSWTQVGEAFF
TRBJ2-6,TRBV11-1,CASSLSWGSGANVLTF
TRBJ1-5,TRBV19,CASSTVSNQPQHF
TRBJ2-1,TRBV7-2,CASSSVGQIYNEQFF
TRBJ2-5,TRBV19,CASSRGLAGHQETQYF
TRBJ2-3,TRBV19,CASSVFWPGSTDTQYF
TRBJ2-5,TRBV15,CATSTGQGEAETQYF
TRBJ1-1,TRBV7-3,CASSLTGDTHEAFF
TRBJ1-1,TRBV30,CAWSPPGWRAGAFF
TRBJ1-2,TRBV20-1,CSARLRRGGYTF
TRBJ2-7,TRBV20-1,CSASWRGGTYEQYF
TRBJ2-2,TRBV5-1,CASSLGAFRTGELFF
TRBJ2-7,TRBV19,CASSTIAGGPVYEQYF
TRBJ1-6,TRBV12-3/TRBV12-4,CASSPPGLYSPLHF
TRBJ1-2,TRBV6-1,CASRVTGAAGYTF
TRBJ1-1,TRBV12-3/TRBV12-4,CASSFQQGAEAFF
TRBJ2-5,TRBV7-9,CASSRTGKQETQYF
TRBJ1-1,TRBV27,CASSSGREAFF
TRBJ1-5,TRBV12-3/TRBV12-4,CASSPRTGRVQPQHF
TRBJ1-1,TRBV29-1,CSVVGRGASTEAFF
TRBJ2-4,TRBV6-1,CASSPPRDLKNIQYF
TRBJ2-7,TRBV15,CATSRDRSQAGEQYF
TRBJ1-1,TRBV6-2/TRBV6-3,CASSRFVNTEAFF
TRBJ2-7,TRBV29-1,CSVRTGETYEQYF
TRBJ1-1,TRBV29-1,CSVEVIRTVNTEAFF
TRBJ1-1,TRBV2,CASKIDSLNTEAFF
TRBJ2-7,TRBV20-1,CSARRLAGVYEQYF
TRBJ2-7,TRBV6-5,CASSYSSGKYF
TRBJ2-7,TRBV6-5,CASSYDGTGVEQYF
TRBJ2-5,TRBV20-1,CSASEVQETQYF
TRBJ2-5,TRBV6-2/TRBV6-3,CASSQRIQGSGQETQYF
TRBJ1-2,TRBV20-1,CSAYDRDYGYTF
TRBJ2-5,TRBV20-1,CSARDSKAEETQYF
TRBJ1-1,TRBV20-1,CSAQDLYSEAFF
TRBJ2-7,TRBV5-1,CASSLSLGGTSSYEQYF
TRBJ1-2,TRBV28,CASSSNKVRRASGYTF
TRBJ1-1,TRBV6-5,CASSYSGLAGSAFF
TRBJ2-4,TRBV28,CASSSPRENIQYF
TRBJ1-5,TRBV28,CASSLADHQPQHF
TRBJ1-1,TRBV7-3,CASSLNLHSREVAGTEAFF
TRBJ1-1,TRBV12-3/TRBV12-4,CASNLGAYTEAFF
TRBJ1-2,TRBV5-1,CASSLERIGGYTF
TRBJ2-7,TRBV12-5,CASGPSPRDEQYF
TRBJ2-7,TRBV4-1,CASSQGRGTAYEQYF
TRBJ2-7,TRBV4-1,CASSQGASDYYEQYF
TRBJ2-5,TRBV13,CASSLTGGARLTNRRGRETQYF